The 27 T cell receptor beta chains given below trace back to one sample, sequenced in a study of graft-versus-host responses after intestinal transplantation. Graft-derived tissue was subjected to processing to liberate intraepithelial and lamina propria lymphocytes. Sequencing used immunoSEQ multiplex PCR; TCRdb keeps in-frame clones, though not all of them. The sample lists approximately 15,000 clones; just under 70% were seen once. The specimen comprised ileum tissue, sampled just over 700 days after intestinal transplantation. Receptors were obtained from a human patient who received an intestinal transplant, so some T cells may come from the graft donor.

DNA of the CDR3: TGTGCCAGCAGTGAAACCTCCCCGGGCCATAAAGCTTTCTTT. Amino acids: CASSETSPGHKAFF. The chain uses TRBV2 and TRBJ1-1; D remains unclear. In germline, CDR1 is SNHLY, CDR2 FYNNEI. CDR3 length equals 14 residues. V lost 2 bases, J lost 9 bases, and 16 bases lay in between.

This sequence joins TRBV5-1 and TRBJ1-1; D is uncertain. This CDR3 is built from 14 residues. Trimming removed 7 bases from V and 5 bases from J, with 18 bases in between. Per germline, CDR1 SGHRS and CDR2 YFSETQ. The CDR3 loop is CASRGEAKGTEAFF. Here the CDR3 DNA reads TGCGCCAGCCGGGGAGAGGCCAAGGGAACTGAAGCTTTCTTT. Full variable domain (missing parts from reference TRBV5-1 and TRBJ1-1): KAGVTQTPRYLIKTRGQQVTLSCSPISGHRSVSWYQQTPGQGLQFLFEYFSETQRNKGNFPGRFSGRQFSNSRSEMNVSTLELGDSALYLCASRGEAKGTEAFFGQGTRLTVV.

The CDR3 sequence is CASSFGGRRSEQYF. As DNA, the CDR3 is TGTGCCAGCAGTTTTGGGGGAAGAAGGAGCGAGCAGTACTTC. The chain is built from TRBV27 and TRBJ2-5; D tentatively reads TRBD1 or TRBD2 (5 bases each). The J call may be wrong; the DNA end is better matched by TRBJ2-7. The CDR3 covers 14 residues. Per the germline V gene, CDR1 is MNHEY and CDR2 is SMNVEV (reference sequence).

Here the CDR3 DNA reads TGTGCCAGCAGCCGCCGGGACAGGTTCTCTAATGAAAAACTGTTTTTT. It translates to CASSRRDRFSNEKLFF. V gene TRBV7-9 combines with J gene TRBJ1-4; TRBD1 matches 8 bases. CDR1 SEHNR and CDR2 FQNEAQ come from the germline V gene (reference sequence). The ends lost 5 bases at V and 3 bases at J; junction bases unmatched: 8. The CDR3 runs 16 residues.

This clone is a singleton in its sample. The chain joins TRBV5-4 to TRBJ2-7; maybe TRBD1 (6 bases). The CDR3 runs to 14 residues. From germline, CDR1 is SGHNT and CDR2 YYREEE (reference sequence). Trimming cost V 0 bases and J 4 bases, with 11 bases left between them. The CDR3 sequence is CASSLEGGIYEQYF. The CDR3 region has the DNA TGTGCCAGCAGCTTGGAAGGGGGAATTTACGAGCAGTACTTC.

The chain employs TRBV19 and TRBJ1-2; D perhaps matches TRBD1 (5 bases). V lost 3 bases and J 7 bases, leaving 15 bases between the germline ends. Germline values: CDR1 LNHDA, CDR2 SQIVND (reference sequence). This CDR3 region has 14 residues. The CDR3 DNA follows: TGTGCCAGTAGTATTAATGAGGGGATCGCTGGCTACACCTTC. Its protein product is CASSINEGIAGYTF.

J is TRBJ1-3 and V is TRBV30; D is ambiguous. This CDR3 has 16 amino acids. The V gene's germline CDR1 is GTSNPN and CDR2 SVGIG (reference sequence). Deletions cut 3 bases from V and 4 bases from J, with 19 bases between. The CDR3 bases are TGTGCCTGGAGACTCCGGGCACGAGGGTTGGGAAACACCATATATTTT. It translates to CAWRLRARGLGNTIYF.

The CDR3 is CASNSMGQNYGYTF. The CDR3 nucleotides are TGTGCCAGCAACTCGATGGGACAGAACTATGGCTACACCTTC. The chain combines TRBV28 with TRBJ1-2, with 7 bases fitting TRBD1. The J segment lost 2 bases and the V segment lost 7 bases, leaving 7 bases of the junction unmatched. Germline V gene sequence: CDR1 MDHEN, CDR2 SYDVKM. The CDR3 has 14 amino acids.

The CDR3 nucleotides are TGTGCCAGCAGCTCTAGGGGGCGTACCGGGGAGCTGTTTTTT. Translating gives CASSSRGRTGELFF. The chain joins TRBV7-2 to TRBJ2-2, with 7 bases lining up with TRBD1. Germline assignment: CDR1 SGHTA and CDR2 FQGNSA. The CDR3 is 14 amino acids. V shed 4 bases, J shed 5 bases, and the junction held 4 bases outside the gene matches.

The chain has TRBV7-9 and TRBJ2-7; D may be TRBD2 (5 bases). V was trimmed by 3 bases and J by 2 bases, leaving 8 bases between them. This CDR3 is 13 amino acids long. Germline CDR1 SEHNR, CDR2 FQNEAQ (reference sequence). The CDR3 region is CASSFDGTYEQYF. The CDR3 DNA follows: TGTGCCAGCAGCTTCGACGGGACCTACGAGCAGTACTTC.

The chain links TRBV11-2 to TRBJ2-7; the match to TRBD1 covers 8 bases. Trimming took 3 bases from V and 3 from J; bases not matched to a gene: 1. The CDR3 loop spans 13 amino acids. From germline, CDR1 is SGHAT and CDR2 FQNNGV. This CDR3 reads CASSFTGGYEQYF. DNA for the CDR3: TGTGCCAGCAGCTTTACAGGGGGCTACGAGCAGTACTTC.

The chain joins TRBV6-6 to TRBJ1-5; TRBD1 aligns across 9 bases. Germline CDR1 reads MNHNY; CDR2 reads SVGAGI (reference sequence). Trimming removed 7 bases from V and 1 base from J; junction bases left unmatched: 5. This CDR3 contains 15 residues. The CDR3 nucleotides are TGTGCCAGCATCGGGACAGGGAAAAGCAATCAGCCCCAGCATTTT. Its translation: CASIGTGKSNQPQHF.

The table lists this clone with a few counts. The gene calls are TRBV16 and TRBJ1-1, with D unclear. In germline, CDR1 is KGHSY, CDR2 FQNENV. V lost 2 bases to trimming and J lost 1 base, with 5 bases between them. The CDR3 consists of 13 residues. The CDR3 DNA reads as TGTGCCAGCAGCCAAAGACCGAACACTGAAGCTTTCTTT. Protein: CASSQRPNTEAFF.

This clone was found a few times. The chain joins TRBV7-6 to TRBJ1-6, with TRBD1 as a possible D gene (6 bases). Between the trimmed V and J ends, which lost 5 bases and 12 bases, there was a span of 17 bases. The germline V gene has CDR1 SGHVS and CDR2 FNYEAQ. The CDR3 is made up of 14 amino acids. The CDR3 is CASSEQGRGGPLHF. The DNA for the CDR3 is TGTGCCAGCAGCGAACAGGGTCGGGGCGGACCCCTCCACTTT. The full variable domain, rest sourced from reference TRBV7-6 and TRBJ1-6, is GAGVSQSPRYKVTKRGQDVALRCDPISGHVSLYWYRQALGQGPEFLTYFNYEAQQDKSGLPNDRFSAERPEGSISTLTIQRTEQRDSAMYRCASSEQGRGGPLHFGNGTRLTVT.

V gene TRBV6-1 combines with J gene TRBJ2-7, with 13 bases that match TRBD2. This CDR3 comprises 13 residues. Trimming at V came to 4 bases and at J to 7 bases, leaving 1 base not matched to a gene. Germline V lookup: CDR1 MNHNS, CDR2 SASEGT. The CDR3 loop reads CASSGLAGGEQYF. Here the CDR3 DNA reads TGTGCCAGCAGTGGACTAGCGGGAGGAGAGCAGTACTTC.

There are a few counts of this clone. The J gene is TRBJ2-5, the V gene TRBV7-2, with D possibly being TRBD2 (5 bases). V was shortened by 7 bases and J by 0 bases, with 12 bases between the two germline ends. This CDR3 spans 14 amino acids. CDR1 and CDR2 (germline): SGHTA, FQGNSA. CDR3 protein: CASTQRHNQETQYF. Here the CDR3 DNA reads TGTGCCAGCACCCAGCGGCACAACCAAGAGACCCAGTACTTC.

V is TRBV7-9 and J is TRBJ1-2; 11 nucleotides agree with TRBD1. Germline V gene lookup returns CDR1 SEHNR and CDR2 FQNEAQ (reference sequence). The CDR3 spans 14 residues. V lost 7 bases and J lost 5; bases outside the gene matches: 6. This CDR3 is CASIGTGGKYGYTF. In nucleotides, the CDR3 is TGTGCCAGCATCGGGACAGGGGGGAAATATGGCTACACCTTC. Full variable domain (rest looked up from reference TRBV7-9 and TRBJ1-2): DTGVSQNPRHKITKRGQNVTFRCDPISEHNRLYWYRQTLGQGPEFLTYFQNEAQLEKSRLLSDRFSAERPKGSFSTLEIQRTEQGDSAMYLCASIGTGGKYGYTFGSGTRLTVV.

V is TRBV27 and J is TRBJ1-6; D not certain. Trimming stripped 3 bases from V and 2 bases from J, with 8 bases between. The CDR3 covers 15 residues. Germline V gene lookup returns CDR1 MNHEY and CDR2 SMNVEV (reference sequence). For the CDR3, the DNA is TGTGCCAGCAGTTTTGCTTCCACCTATAATTCACCCCTCCACTTT. Translation: CASSFASTYNSPLHF.

This chain joins TRBV15 and TRBJ1-6; D ambiguous. CDR1 is LNHNV, CDR2 YYDKDF, per germline (reference sequence). Trimming shortened V by 0 bases and J by 7 bases, and 16 bases separated the two germline ends. CDR3 length: 17 amino acids. CDR3 sequence reads: CATSRDLPRLPNSPLHF. The CDR3 bases are TGTGCCACCAGCAGAGACCTCCCAAGGCTTCCGAATTCACCCCTCCACTTT.

The chain couples TRBV9 to TRBJ2-2; D might be TRBD1 (6 bases). The CDR3 contains 16 residues. Per germline, CDR1 SGDLS and CDR2 YYNGEE. V lost 0 bases and J lost 3, with 12 bases in between. The CDR3 sequence: CASSVGTAWDTGELFF. CDR3 sequence (DNA): TGTGCCAGCAGCGTAGGGACAGCGTGGGACACCGGGGAGCTGTTTTTT. Full variable domain (rest looked up from reference TRBV9 and TRBJ2-2): DSGVTQTPKHLITATGQRVTLRCSPRSGDLSVYWYQQSLDQGLQFLIQYYNGEERAKGNILERFSAQQFPDLHSELNLSSLELGDSALYFCASSVGTAWDTGELFFGEGSRLTVL.

The chain combines TRBV6-6 with TRBJ2-7, with 8 bases aligning to TRBD1. The V gene's germline CDR1 is MNHNY and CDR2 SVGAGI (reference sequence). The CDR3 consists of 13 residues. The trim removed 8 bases at V and 2 bases at J, leaving 5 bases unmatched. The CDR3, as DNA: TGTGCCAGCCGGACAGGGTGGGCCTACGAGCAGTACTTC. Its protein product is CASRTGWAYEQYF.

The genes are TRBV18 and TRBJ2-1; 10 positions match TRBD2. In germline, CDR1 is KGHSH, CDR2 LQKENI. This CDR3 comprises 17 residues. The J segment lost 1 base and the V segment lost 3 bases, leaving 6 bases of the junction unmatched. In nucleotides, the CDR3 is TGTGCCAGCTCACCCAGCGGGAGGGCCTTGTCCTACAATGAGCAGTTCTTC. Protein sequence: CASSPSGRALSYNEQFF.

The chain is built from TRBV11-2 and TRBJ2-3; 9 positions agree with TRBD1. Per germline, CDR1 SGHAT and CDR2 FQNNGV. V lost 1 base, J lost 4 bases, and 9 bases stayed unmatched. This CDR3 is built from 17 residues. In DNA, the CDR3 is TGTGCCAGCAGCTTAGGCGCGACAGGGGGTGATGCAGATACGCAGTATTTT. Translating it yields CASSLGATGGDADTQYF.

V usage is TRBV19 and J usage is TRBJ2-4, with D perhaps matching TRBD1 or TRBD2 (5 bases each). CDR1 is LNHDA, CDR2 SQIVND, per germline (reference sequence). The CDR3 runs to 14 residues. V was shortened by 5 bases and J by 1 base, with 9 bases between the two germline ends. CDR3 DNA sequence: TGTGCCAGTAGTGGGACGGAGGCCAAAAACATTCAGTACTTC. Its protein is CASSGTEAKNIQYF.

This chain links TRBV11-2 with TRBJ2-5; D might be TRBD1 (6 bases). The germline V gene has CDR1 SGHAT and CDR2 FQNNGV. The germline V and J ends were trimmed by 2 bases and 1 base, with 14 bases remaining between them. The CDR3 has 16 residues. In nucleotides, the CDR3 is TGTGCCAGCAGCTTACCGCGACAGGCCACCCAAGAGACCCAGTACTTC. Translated, it gives CASSLPRQATQETQYF.

This clone has more than one count but fewer than ten. The V gene is TRBV7-3, the J gene TRBJ2-7, with D uncertain. Trimming took off 1 base at V and 3 bases at J, with 7 bases between the two ends. This CDR3 has 13 residues. The germline V gene encodes CDR1 SGHTA and CDR2 FQGTGA. The CDR3 protein is CASSLIKGYEQYF. The CDR3 coding sequence is TGTGCCAGCAGCTTAATTAAGGGCTACGAGCAGTACTTC.

This clone occurred a few times. The genes are TRBV4-3 and TRBJ1-4; D is unclear. V was cut by 0 bases and J by 8 bases, with 13 bases left in between. Germline V lookup: CDR1 LGHNA, CDR2 YSLEER. This CDR3 is built from 15 residues. The DNA for the CDR3 is TGCGCCAGCAGCCAAGATTGGACGACCGTCGAAAAACTGTTTTTT. Translated: CASSQDWTTVEKLFF.